These 7 T cell receptor beta chains share one sample of origin, sequenced in a study of identical twins. One entry per CDR3 protein results from TCRdb running MiXCR on the 5' RACE reads. The profile shows 200,000 to 250,000 distinct CDR3 sequences, 7% of them singletons. These data are also associated with another study on yellow fever vaccine responses in identical twins.

Sequencing was carried out using memory (CD45RO+) T cells sorted from blood. These receptors all come from a woman aged 18 to 35 in good health.

The table lists this clonotype with many counts. The rearrangement links TRBV7-3 to TRBJ2-3; 11 bases are a match to TRBD2. The CDR3 runs 15 residues. V shed 5 bases and J 3 bases; nucleotides not matched to a gene: 4. Germline-derived CDR1 and CDR2 are SGHTA and FQGTGA. The CDR3 DNA reads as TGTGCCAGCAGCCGCACTAGCGGGAGAACAGATACGCAGTATTTT. This codes for CASSRTSGRTDTQYF.

The genes are TRBV6-1 and TRBJ1-5; D ambiguous. Trimming removed 6 bases at V and 0 bases at J, with 12 bases between. The CDR3 is 15 amino acids. CDR1 and CDR2 (germline): MNHNS, SASEGT. CDR3 residues: CASRGGWDSNQPQHF. In DNA, the CDR3 is TGTGCCAGCAGGGGAGGGTGGGATAGCAATCAGCCCCAGCATTTT.

This clonotype was recorded a few times. The gene calls are TRBV25-1 and TRBJ1-6; weak D call: TRBD1 (6 bases). This CDR3 contains 15 residues. Germline V lookup: CDR1 MGHDK, CDR2 SYGVNS. The V end was cut by 4 bases, the J end by 5 bases, with 12 bases between. The CDR3 loop reads CASSVQGQNNSPLHF. In nucleotides, the CDR3 is TGTGCCAGCAGTGTCCAAGGACAGAATAATTCACCCCTCCACTTT.

This clonotype was counted at least ten times. The chain couples TRBV2 to TRBJ1-6; possibly TRBD1 for D (5 bases). CDR1 and CDR2 (germline): SNHLY, FYNNEI. The CDR3 is 17 amino acids. Trimming cost V 2 bases and J 6 bases, with 17 bases left between them. The DNA of the CDR3 is TGTGCCAGCAGTGAAAAAGCAGGGTGGGGAACTAATTCACCCCTCCACTTT. Its translation is CASSEKAGWGTNSPLHF.

The chain carries TRBV28 and TRBJ2-7; TRBD2 might be the D (6 bases). The CDR3 covers 12 residues. Germline V gene data show CDR1 as MDHEN and CDR2 as SYDVKM. With 5 bases removed from V and 6 bases from J, the gap between germline ends came to 11 bases. The CDR3 loop reads CASSPLGGEQYV. The CDR3, as DNA: TGTGCCAGCAGTCCCTTGGGGGGCGAGCAGTACGTC.

This clonotype has a handful of counts. The chain carries TRBV20-1 and TRBJ2-1; 7 bases match TRBD2. The trim removed 7 bases at V and 6 bases at J, leaving 15 bases unmatched. CDR3 size: 15 residues. Germline lookup yields CDR1 DFQATT and CDR2 SNEGSKA (reference sequence). The CDR3 loop reads CSGRAGGISPNEQFF. DNA of the CDR3: TGCAGTGGCAGAGCCGGGGGGATAAGTCCCAATGAGCAGTTCTTC.

At least ten counts were recorded for this clonotype. The gene calls are TRBV3-1 and TRBJ2-3; possibly TRBD1 or TRBD2 for D (5 bases each). V was shortened by 2 bases and J by 4 bases, with 13 bases between the two germline ends. Germline V CDR1 and CDR2: LGHDT, YNNKEL (reference sequence). CDR3 size: 15 residues. The CDR3, as DNA: TGTGCCAGCAGCCAATGGGGGAAGGTCGCAGATACGCAGTATTTT. This gives the protein CASSQWGKVADTQYF.